This T cell receptor beta chain comes out of a study of vaccination and CD4 T cells after COVID-19. V was cut by 3 bases and J by 6 bases, with 11 bases left in between. Germline V gene data show CDR1 as MGHRA and CDR2 as YSYEKL. CDR3 size: 14 residues. With the Oncomine TCR Beta short-read assay, DNA from cultured CD4+ T cells was sequenced. Each CDR3 protein gets one entry after TCRdb re-called the PCR reads with MiXCR. The profile covers fewer than 12,000 distinct CDR3 sequences, with 58% appearing a single time and around 24% taken by the ten largest. Documented treatment: approximately nine-day PBMC culture with coronavirus spike peptide pools or control peptides (ViraFEST assay). ViraFEST stimulated the growth of antigen-specific T cells using peptide pools and subsequently profiled their TCRs by sequencing. Of note for this clonotype: As yet, its antigen is unknown.

The receptor was derived from a human donor who had recovered from COVID-19. Sequenced sample: CD4+ T cells from blood, cultured in vitro. This chain links TRBV4-1 with TRBJ2-2; D is perhaps TRBD2 (6 bases). Written as DNA, the CDR3 is TGCGCCAGCAGCCACACTAGCACCGCCGGGGAGCTGTTTTTT. It translates to CASSHTSTAGELFF.